This T cell receptor beta chain was profiled in a study of post-analysis software for immune sequencing data. Regarding the study as a whole: Controls had lower frequencies than patients of about 5 TRBV segments, which included TRBV5-6, TRBV5-1 and TRBV20-1. Patients with multiple sclerosis recorded significantly lower normalized Chao1 diversity than controls, the study found.

The count of this clonotype is one. The antigen remains unidentified. Built from TCR beta cDNA, the libraries had unique molecular identifiers in them. A single record per CDR3 protein comes from TCRdb applying MiXCR to the PCR reads. The sample carries about 760,000 distinct CDR3 sequences, 25% to 30% recorded once. The CDR3 is made up of 15 amino acids. Trimming left V 0 bases short and J 11 bases short, with 19 bases between. Germline V gene sequence: CDR1 LNHNV, CDR2 YYDKDF (reference sequence). The chain employs TRBV15 and TRBJ2-5; D call uncertain. The clonotype originates from a girl between 5 and 17 years old with multiple sclerosis. Sequencing used blood. The CDR3: CATSRDPFRSNEQYF. The CDR3 bases are TGTGCCACCAGCAGAGATCCCTTCCGGAGCAATGAGCAGTACTTC.